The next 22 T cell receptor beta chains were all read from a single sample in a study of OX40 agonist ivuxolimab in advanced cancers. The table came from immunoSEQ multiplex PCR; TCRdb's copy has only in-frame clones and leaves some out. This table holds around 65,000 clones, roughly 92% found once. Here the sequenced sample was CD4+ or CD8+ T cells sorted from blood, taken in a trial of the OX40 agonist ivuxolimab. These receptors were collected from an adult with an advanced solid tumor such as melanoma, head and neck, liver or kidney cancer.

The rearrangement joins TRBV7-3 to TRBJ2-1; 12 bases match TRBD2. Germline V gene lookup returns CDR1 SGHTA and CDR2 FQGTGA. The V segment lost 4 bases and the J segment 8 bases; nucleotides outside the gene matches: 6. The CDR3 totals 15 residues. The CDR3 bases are TGTGCCAGCAGCTCAAGGACTAGCGGGAACGATGAGCAGTTCTTC. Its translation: CASSSRTSGNDEQFF.

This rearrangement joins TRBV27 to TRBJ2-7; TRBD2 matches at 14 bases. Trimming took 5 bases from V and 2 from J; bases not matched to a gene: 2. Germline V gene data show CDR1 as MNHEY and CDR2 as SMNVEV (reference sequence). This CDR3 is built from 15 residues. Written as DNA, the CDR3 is TGTGCCAGCAGTCAGGGACTAGCGGGAGCCTACGAGCAGTACTTC. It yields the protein CASSQGLAGAYEQYF.

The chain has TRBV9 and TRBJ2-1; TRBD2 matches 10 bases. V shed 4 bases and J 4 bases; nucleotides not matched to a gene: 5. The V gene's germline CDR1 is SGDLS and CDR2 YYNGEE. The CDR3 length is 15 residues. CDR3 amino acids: CASSTGLAQYNEQFF. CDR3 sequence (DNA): TGTGCCAGCAGCACGGGACTAGCGCAATACAATGAGCAGTTCTTC.

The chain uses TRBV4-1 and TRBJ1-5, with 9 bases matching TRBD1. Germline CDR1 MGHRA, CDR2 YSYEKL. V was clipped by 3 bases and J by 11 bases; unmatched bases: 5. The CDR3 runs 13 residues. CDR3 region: CASSQGQGLSQHF. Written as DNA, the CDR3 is TGCGCCAGCAGCCAGGGACAGGGTTTGTCCCAGCATTTT.

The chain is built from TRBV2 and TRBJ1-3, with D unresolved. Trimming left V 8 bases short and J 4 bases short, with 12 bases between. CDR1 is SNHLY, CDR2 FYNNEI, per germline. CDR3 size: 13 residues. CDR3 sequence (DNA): TGTGCCAGCTCCAAGGATCTCGGAAACACCATATATTTT. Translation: CASSKDLGNTIYF. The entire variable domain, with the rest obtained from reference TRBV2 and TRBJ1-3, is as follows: EPEVTQTPSHQVTQMGQEVILRCVPISNHLYFYWYRQILGQKVEFLVSFYNNEISEKSEIFDDQFSVERPDGSNFTLKIRSTKLEDSAMYFCASSKDLGNTIYFGEGSWLTVV.

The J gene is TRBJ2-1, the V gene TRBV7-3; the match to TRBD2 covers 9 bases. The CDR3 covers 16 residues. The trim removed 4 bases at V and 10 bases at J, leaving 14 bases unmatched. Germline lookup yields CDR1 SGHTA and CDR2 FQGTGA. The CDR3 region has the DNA TGTGCCAGCAGCTACGACGCGCGTAGCGGGAGTGACGAGCAGTTCTTC. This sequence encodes CASSYDARSGSDEQFF. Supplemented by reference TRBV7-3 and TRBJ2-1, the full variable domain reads GAGVSQTPSNKVTEKGKYVELRCDPISGHTALYWYRQSLGQGPEFLIYFQGTGAADDSGLPNDRFFAVRPEGSVSTLKIQRTERGDSAVYLCASSYDARSGSDEQFFGPGTRLTVL.

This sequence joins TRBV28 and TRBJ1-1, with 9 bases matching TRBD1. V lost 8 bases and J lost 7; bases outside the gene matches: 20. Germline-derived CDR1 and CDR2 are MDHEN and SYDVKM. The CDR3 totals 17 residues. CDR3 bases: TGTGCCAGCGGACACCGGGACAGGGATTCGTCGGCCTATGAAGCTTTCTTT. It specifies CASGHRDRDSSAYEAFF. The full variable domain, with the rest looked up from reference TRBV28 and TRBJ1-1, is DVKVTQSSRYLVKRTGEKVFLECVQDMDHENMFWYRQDPGLGLRLIYFSYDVKMKEKGDIPEGYSVSREKKERFSLILESASTNQTSMYLCASGHRDRDSSAYEAFFGQGTRLTVV.

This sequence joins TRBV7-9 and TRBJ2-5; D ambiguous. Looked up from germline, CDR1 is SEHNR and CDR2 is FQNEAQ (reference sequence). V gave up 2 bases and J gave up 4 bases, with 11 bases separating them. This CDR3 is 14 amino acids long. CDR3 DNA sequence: TGTGCCAGCAGCTTACCCCCCACGCTAGAGACCCAGTACTTC. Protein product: CASSLPPTLETQYF.

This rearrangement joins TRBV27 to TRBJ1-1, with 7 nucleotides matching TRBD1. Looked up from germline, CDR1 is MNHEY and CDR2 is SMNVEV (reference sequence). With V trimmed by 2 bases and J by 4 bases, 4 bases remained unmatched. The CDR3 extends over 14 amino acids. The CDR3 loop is CASSLEPGGTEAFF. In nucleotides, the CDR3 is TGTGCCAGCAGTTTAGAACCAGGGGGCACTGAAGCTTTCTTT.

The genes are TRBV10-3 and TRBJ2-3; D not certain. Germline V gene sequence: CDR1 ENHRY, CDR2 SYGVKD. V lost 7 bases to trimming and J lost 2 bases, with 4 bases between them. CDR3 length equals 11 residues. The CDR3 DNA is TGTGCCATCAAAACCACAGATACGCAGTATTTT. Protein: CAIKTTDTQYF.

The DNA for the CDR3 is TGTGCCAGCAGTGAAGCCGGAGGAGCATTGAGCACTGAAGCTTTCTTT. This encodes CASSEAGGALSTEAFF. The chain joins TRBV6-1 to TRBJ1-1; D is ambiguous. V was pared by 0 bases and J by 4 bases, with 15 bases between. CDR1 MNHNS and CDR2 SASEGT come from the germline V gene. The CDR3 runs to 16 residues.

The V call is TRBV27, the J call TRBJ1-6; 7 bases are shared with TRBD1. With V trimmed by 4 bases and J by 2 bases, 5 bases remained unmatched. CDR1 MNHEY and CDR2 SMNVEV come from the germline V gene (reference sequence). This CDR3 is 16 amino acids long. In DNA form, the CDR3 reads TGTGCCAGCAGTTCACTCAGGGGGGCCTATAATTCACCCCTCCACTTT. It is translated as CASSSLRGAYNSPLHF.

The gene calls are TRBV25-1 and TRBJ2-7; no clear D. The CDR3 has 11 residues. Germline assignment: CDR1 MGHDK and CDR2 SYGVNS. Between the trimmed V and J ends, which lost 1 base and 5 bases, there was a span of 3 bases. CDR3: CASSEWDEQYF. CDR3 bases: TGTGCCAGCAGTGAATGGGACGAGCAGTACTTC.

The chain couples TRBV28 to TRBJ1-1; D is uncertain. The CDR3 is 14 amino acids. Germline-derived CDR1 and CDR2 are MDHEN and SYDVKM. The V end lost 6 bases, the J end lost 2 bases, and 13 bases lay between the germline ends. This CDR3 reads CASRRDLLNTEAFF. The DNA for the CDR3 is TGTGCCAGCAGAAGGGATCTACTCAACACTGAAGCTTTCTTT.

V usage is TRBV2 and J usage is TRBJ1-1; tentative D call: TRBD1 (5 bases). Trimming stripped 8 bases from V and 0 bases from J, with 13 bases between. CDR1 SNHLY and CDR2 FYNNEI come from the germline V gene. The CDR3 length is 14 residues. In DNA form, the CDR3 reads TGTGCCAGCGGCCTGGGGGGATTGAACACTGAAGCTTTCTTT. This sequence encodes CASGLGGLNTEAFF.

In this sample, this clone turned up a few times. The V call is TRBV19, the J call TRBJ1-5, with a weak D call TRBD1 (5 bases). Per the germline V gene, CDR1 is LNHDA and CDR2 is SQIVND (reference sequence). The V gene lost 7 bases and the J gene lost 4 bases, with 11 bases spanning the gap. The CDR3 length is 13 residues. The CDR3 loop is CASTGRKNQPQHF. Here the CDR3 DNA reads TGTGCCAGTACGGGGCGGAAGAATCAGCCCCAGCATTTT.

The CDR3 coding sequence is TGTGCCTGGAGTGTAGGGACTTACAATGAGCAGTTCTTC. This sequence encodes CAWSVGTYNEQFF. The chain uses TRBV30 and TRBJ2-1; possibly TRBD2 for D (6 bases). V was pared by 0 bases and J by 4 bases, with 7 bases between. The CDR3 consists of 13 residues. From germline, CDR1 is GTSNPN and CDR2 SVGIG (reference sequence).

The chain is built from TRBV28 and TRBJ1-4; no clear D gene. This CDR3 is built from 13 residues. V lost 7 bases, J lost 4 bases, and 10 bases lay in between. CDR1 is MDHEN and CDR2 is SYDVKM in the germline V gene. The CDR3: CASTRWSNEKLFF. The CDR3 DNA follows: TGTGCCAGCACCCGGTGGAGTAATGAAAAACTGTTTTTT.

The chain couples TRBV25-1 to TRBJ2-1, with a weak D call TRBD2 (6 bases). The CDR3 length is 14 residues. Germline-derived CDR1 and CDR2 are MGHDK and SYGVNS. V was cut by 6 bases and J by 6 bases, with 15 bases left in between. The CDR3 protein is CASRRAGGSNEQFF. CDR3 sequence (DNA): TGTGCCAGCAGAAGAGCGGGCGGTTCCAATGAGCAGTTCTTC.

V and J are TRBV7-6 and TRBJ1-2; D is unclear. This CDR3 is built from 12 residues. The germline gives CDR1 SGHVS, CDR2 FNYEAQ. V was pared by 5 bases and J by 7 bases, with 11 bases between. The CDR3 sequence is CASSPRIGGYTF. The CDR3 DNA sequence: TGTGCCAGCAGCCCTCGGATTGGTGGCTACACCTTC.

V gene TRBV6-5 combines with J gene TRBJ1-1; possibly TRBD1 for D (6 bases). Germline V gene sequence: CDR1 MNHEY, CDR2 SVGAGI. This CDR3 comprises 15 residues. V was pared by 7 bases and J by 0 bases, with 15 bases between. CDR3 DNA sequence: TGTGCCAGCAATTTGAGAGGGGGTATGAACACTGAAGCTTTCTTT. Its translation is CASNLRGGMNTEAFF.

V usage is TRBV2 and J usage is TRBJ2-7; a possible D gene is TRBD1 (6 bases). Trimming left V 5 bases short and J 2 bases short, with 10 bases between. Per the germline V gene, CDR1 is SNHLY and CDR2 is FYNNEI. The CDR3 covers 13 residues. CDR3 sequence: CASSTGHPYEQYF. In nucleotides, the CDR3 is TGTGCCAGCAGTACGGGACATCCCTACGAGCAGTACTTC.